The 25 T cell receptor beta chains in this list originate from one sample, sequenced in a study of technical replicates of blood from a handful of donors. Profiling relied on immunoSEQ multiplex PCR, and the TCRdb table lists in-frame clones only, not all of them. The table records some 80,000 clones, approximately 96% of them present only once. The sample consisted of T cells isolated from PBMCs. These receptors all stem from a human donor in good health.

The rearrangement uses TRBV7-8 and TRBJ1-5, with D possibly matching TRBD1 (6 bases). The CDR3 has 15 residues. Between the trimmed V and J ends, which lost 4 bases and 7 bases, there was a span of 17 bases. Germline loops: CDR1 SGHVS, CDR2 FQNEAQ. The CDR3 coding sequence is TGTGCCAGCAGCTCAGTAACAGGGTTTGGGCAGCCCCAGCATTTT. Its protein product is CASSSVTGFGQPQHF.

The gene calls are TRBV27 and TRBJ1-2; 7 bases map to TRBD1. CDR3 length equals 14 residues. V was pared by 6 bases and J by 7 bases, with 11 bases of the junction left unmatched. Germline V lookup: CDR1 MNHEY, CDR2 SMNVEV (reference sequence). CDR3 in amino acids: CASRPFGQERGYTF. The CDR3 region has the DNA TGTGCCAGCAGACCATTTGGACAGGAGCGTGGCTACACCTTC.

This clone was picked up one time. In nucleotides, the CDR3 is TGCGCCAGCAGTCAATATAAGGGGGCAGATACGCAGTATTTT. This translates into CASSQYKGADTQYF. This chain links TRBV23-1 with TRBJ2-3; D may be TRBD1 (6 bases). TRBV23-1 qualifies as an ORF whose function is uncertain. The ends were cut back, 1 base at V and 4 bases at J, with 9 bases in the middle. This CDR3 comprises 14 residues.

The chain uses TRBV7-3 and TRBJ2-5; the D gene is possibly TRBD1 (5 bases). The CDR3 sequence is 14 residues long. Germline CDR1 is SGHTA and CDR2 is FQGTGA. V lost 0 bases and J lost 5, with 10 bases in between. CDR3 coding DNA: TGTGCCAGCAGCTTAACTGGGGCTGATGAGACCCAGTACTTC. Translating it yields CASSLTGADETQYF.

The chain is built from TRBV7-9 and TRBJ1-3; D gene ambiguous. V lost 2 bases to trimming and J lost 7 bases, with 6 bases between them. The germline gives CDR1 SEHNR, CDR2 FQNEAQ (reference sequence). There are 12 residues in the CDR3. Here the CDR3 reads CASSLSGNTIYF. DNA for the CDR3: TGTGCCAGCAGCTTATCCGGGAACACCATATATTTT.

V and J are TRBV7-2 and TRBJ1-2, with no clear D. From germline, CDR1 is SGHTA and CDR2 FQGNSA. The V gene lost 2 bases and the J gene lost 6 bases, with 7 bases spanning the gap. The CDR3 is 12 amino acids. The chain's CDR3 is CASSLRGNGYTF. CDR3 nucleotide sequence: TGTGCCAGCAGCTTACGAGGGAATGGCTACACCTTC.

In its sample, this clone was seen once. The chain is built from TRBV28 and TRBJ1-2, with D uncertain. The CDR3 is 13 amino acids. Trimming removed 5 bases from V and 2 bases from J, with 9 bases in between. Per the germline V gene, CDR1 is MDHEN and CDR2 is SYDVKM. This CDR3 is CASSQSPNYGYTF. CDR3 coding DNA: TGTGCCAGCAGTCAGTCCCCCAACTATGGCTACACCTTC.

V is TRBV30 and J is TRBJ1-2; no reliable D call. The ends were cut back, 1 base at V and 4 bases at J, with 7 bases in the middle. The CDR3 is 12 amino acids. Germline V CDR1 and CDR2: GTSNPN, SVGIG (reference sequence). The CDR3 nucleotides are TGTGCCTGGAGTGAAGGGAGCTATGGCTACACCTTC. Residues: CAWSEGSYGYTF.

The J gene is TRBJ2-3, the V gene TRBV5-1; TRBD2 agrees at 10 bases. CDR1 SGHRS and CDR2 YFSETQ come from the germline V gene. J lost 4 bases, V lost 0 bases, and 5 bases had no gene match. There are 16 residues in the CDR3. CDR3 loop: CASSLAAGGTSDTQYF. DNA of the CDR3: TGCGCCAGCAGCTTGGCAGCGGGAGGGACCTCAGATACGCAGTATTTT.

The rearrangement uses TRBV18 and TRBJ2-1, with D unresolved. The V end lost 2 bases, the J end lost 6 bases, and 8 bases lay between the germline ends. The CDR3 is 13 residues long. Germline V gives CDR1 KGHSH, CDR2 LQKENI. This CDR3 reads CASSPSEFNEQFF. Written as DNA, the CDR3 is TGTGCCAGCTCACCATCGGAGTTCAATGAGCAGTTCTTC.

The rearrangement joins TRBV30 to TRBJ2-3; 11 positions agree with TRBD2. The J segment lost 0 bases and the V segment lost 4 bases, leaving 12 bases of the junction unmatched. This CDR3 has 18 residues. Germline lookup yields CDR1 GTSNPN and CDR2 SVGIG (reference sequence). The CDR3: CAWNPTSGSFFSTDTQYF. CDR3 DNA: TGTGCCTGGAACCCTACTAGCGGGAGTTTCTTTAGCACAGATACGCAGTATTTT.

In its sample, this clone was seen once. V usage is TRBV2 and J usage is TRBJ2-3; D unclear. Per the germline V gene, CDR1 is SNHLY and CDR2 is FYNNEI. V was cut by 11 bases and J by 1 base, with 7 bases left in between. This CDR3 contains 11 residues. CDR3 in DNA: TGTGCCTCCTATCGCACAGATACGCAGTATTTT. Amino acids: CASYRTDTQYF.

This chain uses TRBV5-4 with TRBJ2-2; the match to TRBD2 covers 11 bases. There are 16 residues in the CDR3. Unmatched junction bases numbered 4, after V lost 4 bases and J lost 2 bases. In germline, CDR1 is SGHNT, CDR2 YYREEE (reference sequence). For the CDR3, the DNA is TGTGCCAGCAGCCAACTAGCGGGAGAAAACACCGGGGAGCTGTTTTTT. This codes for CASSQLAGENTGELFF.

The rearrangement links TRBV19 to TRBJ2-2; 12 bases match TRBD2. Germline V gene sequence: CDR1 LNHDA, CDR2 SQIVND (reference sequence). Trimming cost V 7 bases and J 3 bases; bases outside gene matches: 15. The CDR3 length is 19 residues. In DNA, the CDR3 is TGTGCCAGTACGGCTAGCGGGAGGGGTGGTTGGTCGGACACCGGGGAGCTGTTTTTT. Residues: CASTASGRGGWSDTGELFF.

V gene TRBV15 combines with J gene TRBJ2-7; D is uncertain. The germline V gene encodes CDR1 LNHNV and CDR2 YYDKDF (reference sequence). The V gene lost 5 bases and the J gene lost 2 bases, with 10 bases spanning the gap. The length of the CDR3 is 13 residues. CDR3 residues: CATSVRGTYEQYF. The CDR3 DNA follows: TGTGCCACCAGCGTGCGCGGTACCTACGAGCAGTACTTC.

This rearrangement joins TRBV19 to TRBJ2-2; 13 nucleotides match TRBD2. Losses at the gene ends were 5 bases for V and 11 bases for J; bases not matched to a gene: 2. Per germline, CDR1 LNHDA and CDR2 SQIVND (reference sequence). This CDR3 is 13 amino acids long. CDR3 in amino acids: CASSEGLAGELFF. The CDR3 bases are TGTGCCAGTAGTGAGGGACTAGCGGGAGAGCTGTTTTTT. Full variable domain (rest looked up from reference TRBV19 and TRBJ2-2): DGGITQSPKYLFRKEGQNVTLSCEQNLNHDAMYWYRQDPGQGLRLIYYSQIVNDFQKGDIAEGYSVSREKKESFPLTVTSAQKNPTAFYLCASSEGLAGELFFGEGSRLTVL.

The rearrangement uses TRBV21-1 and TRBJ2-6; TRBD1, the table's D call, was not compared with the DNA. TRBV21-1 has pseudogene status. The CDR3 has 18 residues. The CDR3 coding sequence is TGTGCCAGCAGCAACAAGTGTAATGGACACTCTGGGGCCAACGTCCTGACTTTC. Translating it yields CASSNKCNGHSGANVLTF.

The chain links TRBV27 to TRBJ1-1; D may be TRBD1 (5 bases). The V and J ends lost 3 bases and 2 bases respectively, with 13 bases between them. CDR1 and CDR2 from the germline V gene are MNHEY and SMNVEV (reference sequence). The CDR3 spans 15 residues. The CDR3: CASSLGWQGNTEAFF. The CDR3 region has the DNA TGTGCCAGCAGTTTGGGGTGGCAGGGAAACACTGAAGCTTTCTTT.

The chain combines TRBV25-1 with TRBJ2-3; 10 nucleotides match TRBD2. The CDR3 contains 16 residues. From germline, CDR1 is MGHDK and CDR2 SYGVNS. The V gene end was trimmed by 0 bases and the J gene end by 5 bases; junction bases not matched to a gene: 5. This CDR3 is CASSEYEREGKDTQYF. CDR3 nucleotides: TGTGCCAGCAGTGAATACGAGCGGGAGGGCAAAGATACGCAGTATTTT.

This chain connects TRBV6-5 to TRBJ2-2; perhaps TRBD2 as D (5 bases). The germline V gene encodes CDR1 MNHEY and CDR2 SVGAGI. Trimming removed 0 bases at V and 7 bases at J, with 12 bases between. The CDR3 is 15 residues long. The CDR3 is CASSYSRTSSGELFF. In nucleotides, the CDR3 is TGTGCCAGCAGTTACTCGAGGACTTCAAGCGGGGAGCTGTTTTTT.

V gene TRBV7-9 combines with J gene TRBJ2-1; the match to TRBD2 covers 7 bases. CDR3 length equals 17 residues. The V segment lost 5 bases and the J segment 4 bases; nucleotides outside the gene matches: 14. Per the germline V gene, CDR1 is SEHNR and CDR2 is FQNEAQ (reference sequence). The CDR3 is CASSTRPGRGGYNEQFF. The CDR3 region has the DNA TGTGCCAGCAGCACCCGCCCTGGGCGCGGGGGATACAATGAGCAGTTCTTC.

The chain carries TRBV19 and TRBJ2-5; 10 bases align to TRBD2. CDR1 is LNHDA, CDR2 SQIVND, per germline (reference sequence). The CDR3 has 14 residues. The V gene end was trimmed by 4 bases and the J gene end by 5 bases; junction bases not matched to a gene: 4. The CDR3 DNA is TGTGCCAGTAGTAATAGCGGGAGGCGGGAGACCCAGTACTTC. Encoded protein: CASSNSGRRETQYF.

V usage is TRBV5-1 and J usage is TRBJ2-7, with 8 bases that match TRBD1. The CDR3 totals 15 residues. Germline-derived CDR1 and CDR2 are SGHRS and YFSETQ. Trimming removed 1 base from V and 0 bases from J; junction bases left unmatched: 3. The CDR3 DNA reads as TGCGCCAGCAGCTTGCTCACAGGGGGCTCCTACGAGCAGTACTTC. Amino acid sequence: CASSLLTGGSYEQYF.

This rearrangement joins TRBV28 to TRBJ1-5; TRBD1 might be the D (5 bases). CDR1 is MDHEN, CDR2 SYDVKM, per germline. Trimming pared 2 bases from V and 0 bases from J, leaving 8 bases between. The CDR3 has 15 residues. CDR3 amino acids: CASSLARDSNQPQHF. CDR3 bases: TGTGCCAGCAGTTTAGCCAGGGATAGCAATCAGCCCCAGCATTTT.

The V and J genes are TRBV27 and TRBJ2-7, with unresolved D. The germline V gene has CDR1 MNHEY and CDR2 SMNVEV (reference sequence). Trimming removed 1 base at V and 5 bases at J, with 15 bases between. This CDR3 has 15 residues. The CDR3 DNA sequence: TGTGCCAGCAGTTTATTAGGCGGCTCTGAGAACGAGCAGTACTTC. The encoded protein is CASSLLGGSENEQYF.